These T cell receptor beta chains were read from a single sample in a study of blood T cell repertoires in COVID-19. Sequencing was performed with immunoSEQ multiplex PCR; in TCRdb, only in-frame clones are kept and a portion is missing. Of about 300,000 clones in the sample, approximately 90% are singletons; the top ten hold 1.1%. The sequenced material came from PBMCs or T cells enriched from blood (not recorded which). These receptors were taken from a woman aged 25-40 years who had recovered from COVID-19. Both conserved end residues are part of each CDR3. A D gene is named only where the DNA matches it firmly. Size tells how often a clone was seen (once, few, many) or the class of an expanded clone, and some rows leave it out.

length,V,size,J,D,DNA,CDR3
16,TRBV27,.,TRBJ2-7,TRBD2,TGTGCCAGCAGTTTTTTGGCTAGCGGGAGGTTCTCCGAGCAGTACTTC,CASSFLASGRFSEQYF
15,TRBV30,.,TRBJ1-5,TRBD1,TGTGCCTGGAGTGCGGGCAGGGGGCGCGATCAGCCCCAGCATTTT,CAWSAGRGRDQPQHF
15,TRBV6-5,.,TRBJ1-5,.,TGTGCCAGCAGCGGCGGGCGGGGTGTGGGGCAGCCCCAGCATTTT,CASSGGRGVGQPQHF
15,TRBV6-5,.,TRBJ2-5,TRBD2,TGTGCCAGCAGCCGCACTAGCGGGAGGGAAGAGACCCAGTACTTC,CASSRTSGREETQYF
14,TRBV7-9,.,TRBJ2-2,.,TGTGCCAGCAGCCCGACAATCGAGAACGGGGAGCTGTTTTTT,CASSPTIENGELFF
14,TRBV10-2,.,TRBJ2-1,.,TGCGCCAGCAGGGGGGTAGCGGACCCCAATGAGCAGTTCTTC,CASRGVADPNEQFF
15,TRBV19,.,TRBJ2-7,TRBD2,TGTGCCAGTAGGCGGACTAGCGCGGGGGAGTACGAGCAGTACTTC,CASRRTSAGEYEQYF
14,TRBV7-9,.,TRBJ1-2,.,TGTGCCAGCAGCCCCGCCGGCCAGGGATTTGGCTACACCTTC,CASSPAGQGFGYTF
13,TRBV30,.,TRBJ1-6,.,TGTGCCTGGAGGGGCCCTGATAATTCACCCCTCCACTTT,CAWRGPDNSPLHF
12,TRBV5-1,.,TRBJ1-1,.,TGCGCCAGCGGCAGGGGACGGGCTGAAGCTTTCTTT,CASGRGRAEAFF
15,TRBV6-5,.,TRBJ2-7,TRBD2,TGTGCCAGCAGTTACTCGACTAGCGGGAGGGACGAGCAGTACTTC,CASSYSTSGRDEQYF
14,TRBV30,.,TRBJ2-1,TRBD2,TGTGCCTGGAGTGTAGCGGGAACCTGGGTTGAGCAGTTCTTC,CAWSVAGTWVEQFF
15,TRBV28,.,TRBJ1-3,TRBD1,TGTGCCAGCAGTACGCCGGACAGGGCTGGAAACACCATATATTTT,CASSTPDRAGNTIYF
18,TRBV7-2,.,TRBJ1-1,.,TGTGCCAGCAGCTTCGTTTTCCAGGGCTCGAGAAAGAACACTGAAGCTTTCTTT,CASSFVFQGSRKNTEAFF
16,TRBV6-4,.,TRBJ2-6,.,TGTGCCAGCAGTGACTCCAGCGGCTCTGGGGCCAACGTCCTGACTTTC,CASSDSSGSGANVLTF
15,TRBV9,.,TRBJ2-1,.,TGTGCCAGCAGCGTAGTGGGACTCAACTACAATGAGCAGTTCTTC,CASSVVGLNYNEQFF
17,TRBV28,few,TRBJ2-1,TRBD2,TGTGCCAGCAGTCCCGTACTAGCGGGAGATCGTTACAATGAGCAGTTCTTC,CASSPVLAGDRYNEQFF
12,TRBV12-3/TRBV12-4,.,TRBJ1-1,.,TGTGCCAGCAGTACAGGGTACACTGAAGCTTTCTTT,CASSTGYTEAFF
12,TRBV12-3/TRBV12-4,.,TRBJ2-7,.,TGTGCCAGCGGCCGGACTTACTACGAGCAGTACTTC,CASGRTYYEQYF
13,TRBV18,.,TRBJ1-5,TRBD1,TGTGCCAGCTCCTTAGACAGGGATCAGCCCCAGCATTTT,CASSLDRDQPQHF
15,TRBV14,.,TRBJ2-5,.,TGTGCCAGCAGCCACGCGCCTATCGGGGTAGAGACCCAGTACTTC,CASSHAPIGVETQYF
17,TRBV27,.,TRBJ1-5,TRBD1,TGTGCCAGCAGTAGGTTCCGGGCGACAGGGGGGCGTCAGCCCCAGCATTTT,CASSRFRATGGRQPQHF
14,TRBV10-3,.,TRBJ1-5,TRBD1,TGTGCCATCAGTGAACGACAGGGGAATCAGCCCCAGCATTTT,CAISERQGNQPQHF
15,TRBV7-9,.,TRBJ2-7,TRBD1,TGTGCCAGCAGCTCAACCGGGACAGGAGCCTACGAGCAGTACTTC,CASSSTGTGAYEQYF
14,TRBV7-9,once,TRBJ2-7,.,TGTGCCAGCAGTTCCTCGGTCACCTTCTACGAGCAGTACTTC,CASSSSVTFYEQYF
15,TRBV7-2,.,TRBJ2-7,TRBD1,TGTGCCAGCAGCTTAAGACAGGGTTCAAACTACGAGCAGTACTTC,CASSLRQGSNYEQYF
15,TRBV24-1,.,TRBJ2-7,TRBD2,TGTGCCACCAGTGAATTGATAGCGGGACGCTACGAGCAGTACTTC,CATSELIAGRYEQYF
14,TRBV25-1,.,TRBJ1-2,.,TGTGCCAGCAGTGAGATAAACAGTAACTATGGCTACACCTTC,CASSEINSNYGYTF